A selection of T cell receptor beta chains follows, all from one sample in a study of post-analysis software for immune sequencing data. Each CDR3 protein gets one entry after TCRdb re-called the PCR reads with MiXCR. The table has 400,000 to 500,000 distinct CDR3 sequences, less than 40% seen once. Specimen: blood. These receptors were taken from a girl aged 2-10 years with multiple sclerosis. Both conserved end residues are part of each CDR3. Each record gives: CDR3 protein, CDR3 DNA, V gene, D gene, J gene, clone size. A D gene is named only where the DNA matches it firmly. Only part of the rows carry a size: once, few, many, or a class if the clone is expanded.

cdr3_aa: CASSLKDRETQYF
cdr3_nt: TGTGCCAGCAGCTTAAAGGACAGGGAGACCCAGTACTTC
v_call: TRBV7-9
d_call: TRBD1
j_call: TRBJ2-5
clone_size: few

cdr3_aa: CASRERGGDYEQYF
cdr3_nt: TGTGCCAGCAGAGAGAGAGGGGGGGACTACGAGCAGTACTTC
v_call: TRBV6-1
d_call: NA
j_call: TRBJ2-7
clone_size: few

cdr3_aa: CAKGQGASYNSPLHF
cdr3_nt: TGTGCCAAGGGACAGGGGGCCTCCTATAATTCACCCCTCCACTTT
v_call: TRBV21-1
d_call: NA
j_call: TRBJ1-6
clone_size: NA

cdr3_aa: CASSPALYSGRLDTQYF
cdr3_nt: TGTGCCAGCAGCCCCGCCCTTTATAGCGGGAGACTTGATACGCAGTATTTT
v_call: TRBV7-6
d_call: TRBD2
j_call: TRBJ2-3
clone_size: few

cdr3_aa: CASSPDRGTNQPQHF
cdr3_nt: TGTGCCAGCAGCCCTGACAGGGGTACAAATCAGCCCCAGCATTTT
v_call: TRBV7-2
d_call: TRBD1
j_call: TRBJ1-5
clone_size: NA

cdr3_aa: CASSQGGTENTEAFF
cdr3_nt: TGTGCCAGCAGCCAAGGGGGAACTGAAAACACTGAAGCTTTCTTT
v_call: TRBV3-1
d_call: NA
j_call: TRBJ1-1
clone_size: NA

cdr3_aa: CSAPRGGLAGPYEQYF
cdr3_nt: TGCAGTGCCCCTAGGGGGGGTCTAGCGGGTCCCTACGAGCAGTACTTC
v_call: TRBV20-1
d_call: TRBD2
j_call: TRBJ2-7
clone_size: NA

cdr3_aa: CSVVGSSYEQYF
cdr3_nt: TGCAGCGTTGTGGGATCCTCCTACGAGCAGTACTTC
v_call: TRBV29-1
d_call: NA
j_call: TRBJ2-7
clone_size: many

cdr3_aa: CSAEPPGLAVSYEQYF
cdr3_nt: TGCAGTGCTGAACCCCCGGGACTAGCGGTCTCCTACGAGCAGTACTTC
v_call: TRBV20-1
d_call: TRBD2
j_call: TRBJ2-7
clone_size: few

cdr3_aa: CASRQGAREQYF
cdr3_nt: TGTGCCAGCAGACAAGGGGCGAGGGAGCAGTACTTC
v_call: TRBV2
d_call: NA
j_call: TRBJ2-7
clone_size: NA

cdr3_aa: CASSLDNRGDGQFF
cdr3_nt: TGTGCCAGCAGCTTAGATAACAGGGGGGATGGGCAGTTCTTC
v_call: TRBV7-9
d_call: TRBD1
j_call: TRBJ2-1
clone_size: few

cdr3_aa: CASSLLISETGNSPLHF
cdr3_nt: TGTGCCAGCAGCCTACTGATTTCGGAGACGGGGAATTCACCCCTCCACTTT
v_call: TRBV28
d_call: NA
j_call: TRBJ1-6
clone_size: few

cdr3_aa: CASISRRTGGYEQYF
cdr3_nt: TGTGCCAGCATTTCGAGAAGGACAGGGGGCTATGAGCAGTACTTC
v_call: TRBV28
d_call: TRBD1
j_call: TRBJ2-7
clone_size: few

cdr3_aa: CASSLSLAGSGDTQYF
cdr3_nt: TGCGCCAGCAGCTTGTCCCTAGCGGGATCAGGAGATACGCAGTATTTT
v_call: TRBV5-1
d_call: TRBD2
j_call: TRBJ2-3
clone_size: NA

cdr3_aa: CASSPLPKGTEAFF
cdr3_nt: TGTGCCAGCAGCCCCCTACCTAAAGGCACTGAAGCTTTCTTT
v_call: TRBV7-9
d_call: NA
j_call: TRBJ1-1
clone_size: NA

cdr3_aa: CASEAGESGYTF
cdr3_nt: TGTGCCAGCGAGGCAGGGGAATCTGGCTACACCTTC
v_call: TRBV28
d_call: NA
j_call: TRBJ1-2
clone_size: NA

cdr3_aa: CASSLPGGTRNIQYF
cdr3_nt: TGTGCCAGCAGTTTACCCGGGGGGACTCGGAACATTCAGTACTTC
v_call: TRBV12-3/TRBV12-4
d_call: TRBD2
j_call: TRBJ2-4
clone_size: NA

cdr3_aa: CASSYSSSGLAKNIQYF
cdr3_nt: TGTGCCAGCAGTTACTCTTCGAGCGGGCTAGCCAAAAACATTCAGTACTTC
v_call: TRBV6-2/TRBV6-3
d_call: NA
j_call: TRBJ2-4
clone_size: NA

cdr3_aa: CASSQGTGGDTQYF
cdr3_nt: TGTGCCAGCAGCCAAGGGACAGGGGGAGATACGCAGTATTTT
v_call: TRBV3-1
d_call: TRBD1
j_call: TRBJ2-3
clone_size: NA

cdr3_aa: CATRTGLNTEAFF
cdr3_nt: TGCGCCACTAGGACAGGGCTGAACACTGAAGCTTTTTTT
v_call: TRBV10-1
d_call: TRBD1
j_call: TRBJ1-1
clone_size: NA

cdr3_aa: CASSVASGRAREQFF
cdr3_nt: TGTGCCAGCAGCGTGGCTAGCGGGAGGGCCCGGGAGCAGTTCTTC
v_call: TRBV13
d_call: TRBD2
j_call: TRBJ2-1
clone_size: NA

cdr3_aa: CASSSGELSYNEQFF
cdr3_nt: TGTGCTAGCAGCTCTGGAGAGCTCTCCTACAATGAGCAGTTCTTC
v_call: TRBV7-7
d_call: NA
j_call: TRBJ2-1
clone_size: NA

cdr3_aa: CASSVTREGSSYNEQFF
cdr3_nt: TGTGCCAGCAGCGTGACGCGGGAGGGCTCATCCTACAATGAGCAGTTCTTC
v_call: TRBV9
d_call: TRBD2
j_call: TRBJ2-1
clone_size: NA

cdr3_aa: CASSFVYEQYF
cdr3_nt: TGTGCCAGCAGCTTCGTCTACGAGCAGTACTTC
v_call: TRBV7-2
d_call: NA
j_call: TRBJ2-7
clone_size: NA